This T cell receptor (beta chain) was sequenced during a study of human T cells and chemical hapten exposure. Time point denoted: patch test 3, about 24 weeks after DPC sensitization. Treatment defined: therapeutic diphenylcyclopropenone sensitization with weekly scalp DPC. Total RNA was isolated from whole blood that had not been fractionated. TCRdb passed the RACE reads through MiXCR, listing each CDR3 protein once. Among 150,000 to 200,000 distinct CDR3 sequences listed, approximately 30% were seen once. The germline CDR1 and CDR2 sequences are DFQATT and SNEGSKA (reference sequence). The CDR3 covers 17 residues. Trimming at V came to 3 bases and at J to 5 bases, leaving 11 bases not matched to a gene.

V gene TRBV20-1 combines with J gene TRBJ2-2; 11 nucleotides align to TRBD2. The sequence was collected from a woman aged 18-29 years with alopecia areata. Some clones in this sample may be carry-over from other donors' samples. The specimen comprised whole blood, sampled in connection with sensitization to the hapten diphenylcyclopropenone (DPC). As DNA, the CDR3 is TGCAGTGCTAGGTCTCTAGCGGGAGGTATAGAAACCGGGGAGCTGTTTTTT. Translation: CSARSLAGGIETGELFF.